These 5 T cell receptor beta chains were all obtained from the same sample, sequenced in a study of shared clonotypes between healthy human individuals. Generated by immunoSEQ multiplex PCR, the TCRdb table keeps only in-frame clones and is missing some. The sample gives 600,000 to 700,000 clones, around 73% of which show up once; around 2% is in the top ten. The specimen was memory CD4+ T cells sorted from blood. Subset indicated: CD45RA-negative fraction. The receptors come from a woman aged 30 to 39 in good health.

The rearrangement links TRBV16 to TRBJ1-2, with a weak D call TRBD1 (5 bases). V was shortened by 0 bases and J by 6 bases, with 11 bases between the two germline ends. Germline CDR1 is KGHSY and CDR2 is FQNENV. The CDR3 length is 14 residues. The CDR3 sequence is CASSQSAQGNGYTF. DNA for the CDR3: TGTGCCAGCAGCCAATCGGCGCAGGGCAATGGCTACACCTTC.

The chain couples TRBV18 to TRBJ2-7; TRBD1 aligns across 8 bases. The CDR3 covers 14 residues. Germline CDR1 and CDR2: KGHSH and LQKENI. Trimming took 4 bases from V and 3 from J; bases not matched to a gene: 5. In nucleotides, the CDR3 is TGTGCCAGCTCACAGGGGACAGGACACTACGAGCAGTACTTC. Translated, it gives CASSQGTGHYEQYF.

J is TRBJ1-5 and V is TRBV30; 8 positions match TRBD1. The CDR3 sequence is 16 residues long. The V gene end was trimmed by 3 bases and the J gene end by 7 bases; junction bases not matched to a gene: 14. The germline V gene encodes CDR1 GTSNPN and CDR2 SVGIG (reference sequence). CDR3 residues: CAWSSGQGLSAQPQHF. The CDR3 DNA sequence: TGTGCCTGGAGCTCAGGACAGGGTTTGTCCGCCCAGCCCCAGCATTTT.

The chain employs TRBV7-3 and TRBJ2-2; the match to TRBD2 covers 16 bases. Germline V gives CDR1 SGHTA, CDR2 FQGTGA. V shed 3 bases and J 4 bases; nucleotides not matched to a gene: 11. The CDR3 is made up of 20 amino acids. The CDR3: CASSFPTGLAGGPLTGELFF. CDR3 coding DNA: TGTGCCAGCAGCTTTCCTACGGGACTAGCGGGAGGGCCTCTCACCGGGGAGCTGTTTTTT. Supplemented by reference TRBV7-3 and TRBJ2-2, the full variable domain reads GAGVSQTPSNKVTEKGKYVELRCDPISGHTALYWYRQSLGQGPEFLIYFQGTGAADDSGLPNDRFFAVRPEGSVSTLKIQRTERGDSAVYLCASSFPTGLAGGPLTGELFFGEGSRLTVL.

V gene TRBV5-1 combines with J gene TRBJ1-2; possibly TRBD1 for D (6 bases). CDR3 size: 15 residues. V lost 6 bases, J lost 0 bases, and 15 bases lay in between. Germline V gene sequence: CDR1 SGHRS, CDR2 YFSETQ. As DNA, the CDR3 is TGCGCCAGCAAGACCCAGGGGCAAGCTAACTATGGCTACACCTTC. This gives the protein CASKTQGQANYGYTF.